The rows below give T cell receptor beta chains drawn from one sample of a study of blood T cells in healthy people across ages. Each CDR3 protein is one row after TCRdb ran MiXCR on the 5' RACE reads. This sample has approximately 770,000 distinct CDR3 sequences, with 58% found just once. Source material: blood. These receptors were taken from a man between 25 and 39 years old in good health. Both conserved end residues are part of each CDR3. A D gene is named only where the DNA matches it firmly.

D gene: NA
V gene: TRBV12-3/TRBV12-4
CDR3 protein: CASRKNGRDTQYF

D gene: TRBD1
V gene: TRBV6-2/TRBV6-3
CDR3 protein: CASSLAIRGSYNEQFF

D gene: TRBD1
V gene: TRBV20-1
CDR3 protein: CSARAPRDRGHGYTF

D gene: NA
V gene: TRBV13
CDR3 protein: CASSSGLHEQYF

D gene: TRBD2
V gene: TRBV7-2
CDR3 protein: CASSLQAGLETQYF

D gene: NA
V gene: TRBV20-1
CDR3 protein: CSAENHRDNEQFF

D gene: TRBD1
V gene: TRBV6-6
CDR3 protein: CASKVQGRDYGYTF

D gene: TRBD1
V gene: TRBV5-5
CDR3 protein: CASSFDRGVETQYF

D gene: NA
V gene: TRBV7-3
CDR3 protein: CASLSGGSIGYGYTF

D gene: NA
V gene: TRBV29-1
CDR3 protein: CSCRVTGANVLTF

D gene: NA
V gene: TRBV12-3/TRBV12-4
CDR3 protein: CASRGPGRNSYVQYF

D gene: NA
V gene: TRBV24-1
CDR3 protein: CATSPTRSTGELFF

D gene: NA
V gene: TRBV5-1
CDR3 protein: CASSRGGSNTEAFF

D gene: NA
V gene: TRBV25-1
CDR3 protein: CASSEYGFAEAFF

D gene: NA
V gene: TRBV28
CDR3 protein: CASSLVGGFYGYTF

D gene: TRBD2
V gene: TRBV7-2
CDR3 protein: CASSPLAGVSDEQYF

D gene: NA
V gene: TRBV9
CDR3 protein: CASSLETHMGEQYF

D gene: NA
V gene: TRBV20-1
CDR3 protein: CSARSTFYLAKNIQYF

D gene: NA
V gene: TRBV20-1
CDR3 protein: CSAISAEASYNEQFF

D gene: NA
V gene: TRBV5-6
CDR3 protein: CASSNLPSTYEQYF

D gene: NA
V gene: TRBV7-3
CDR3 protein: CASSLNVGGYGYTF

D gene: TRBD1
V gene: TRBV7-2
CDR3 protein: CASSGDRALVGEQYF

D gene: NA
V gene: TRBV7-9
CDR3 protein: CASSLGGSPRGTFF

D gene: NA
V gene: TRBV21-1
CDR3 protein: CASSGRMYNEQFF

D gene: TRBD1
V gene: TRBV12-5
CDR3 protein: CASGLPGTGIGEQYF

D gene: TRBD2
V gene: TRBV5-1
CDR3 protein: CASSLVAGEGNEQFF

D gene: NA
V gene: TRBV20-1
CDR3 protein: CSAARDLYGYTF

D gene: TRBD1
V gene: TRBV20-1
CDR3 protein: CSASPDRGRVYGYTF

D gene: NA
V gene: TRBV30
CDR3 protein: CAWSVRGGGRNQPQHF

D gene: TRBD1
V gene: TRBV6-2/TRBV6-3
CDR3 protein: CASSYADRGQETQYF

D gene: NA
V gene: TRBV28
CDR3 protein: CASSLGQRSPDTQYF

D gene: TRBD2
V gene: TRBV7-6
CDR3 protein: CASSLAPGLAGEVRSTEQYF

D gene: NA
V gene: TRBV6-1
CDR3 protein: CVSSGATGSYNEQFF

D gene: NA
V gene: TRBV13
CDR3 protein: CTSSLERNSYEQYF

D gene: NA
V gene: TRBV29-1
CDR3 protein: CSVEDMYNEQYF

D gene: NA
V gene: TRBV20-1
CDR3 protein: CSARQGGNYGYTF

D gene: TRBD2
V gene: TRBV7-2
CDR3 protein: CASSADGLAKIRGGTQYF

D gene: TRBD1
V gene: TRBV6-2/TRBV6-3
CDR3 protein: CASSSNVGQGLDEQFF